This TCR beta chain appears in the sequencing data of a study of early T cells in non-severe SARS-CoV-2 infection. At the level of the study: Chains stayed unpaired after sequencing of bulk RNA from unsorted whole blood.

Molecules of cDNA were individually given unique molecular identifiers that were attached to them. TCRdb reprocessed the 5' RACE reads with MiXCR, giving one entry per CDR3 protein. Of about 48,000 distinct CDR3 sequences listed, over 5% were seen once; the top ten hold under 5%. Study observations and caveats: The VDJdb matching leaned toward anti-spike CD8 responses and overlooked private and CD4 specificities.

This clonotype was observed many times. Its antigen is not identified. Trimming took off 0 bases at V and 5 bases at J, with 5 bases between the two ends. The CDR3 sequence is 13 residues long. Germline values: CDR1 SGHVS, CDR2 FQNEAQ. The material sequenced was whole blood. This clonotype originated in an adult who was a healthcare worker with PCR-confirmed SARS-CoV-2 infection or an uninfected control (not recorded which). The chain links TRBV7-8 to TRBJ2-1; no clear D gene. The CDR3 coding sequence is TGTGCCAGCAGCTTAGCGGTTCACAATGAGCAGTTCTTC. It specifies CASSLAVHNEQFF. Using reference TRBV7-8 and TRBJ2-1 for the parts outside the CDR3, the full variable domain is GAGVSQSPRYKVAKRGQDVALRCDPISGHVSLFWYQQALGQGPEFLTYFQNEAQLDKSGLPSDRFFAERPEGSVSTLKIQRTQQEDSAVYLCASSLAVHNEQFFGPGTRLTVL.